One sample yielded the 26 T cell receptor beta chains listed below, sequenced in a study of monozygotic twins with inflammatory bowel disease. With the 5' RACE reads reprocessed, TCRdb shows one record per CDR3 protein and no DNA. The table lists approximately 380,000 distinct CDR3 sequences, with 2.5% to 3% in the top ten. Sample: blood. These receptors were collected from a human donor with ulcerative colitis or Crohn's disease, or a healthy co-twin of an affected twin (not recorded which).

This chain uses TRBV5-1 with TRBJ1-6; no DNA is available, so the TRBD1 call from TCRdb remains unchecked. Germline V lookup: CDR1 SGHRS, CDR2 YFSETQ. This CDR3 is 16 amino acids long. CDR3 residues: CASSLAGQAGNSPLHF.

V usage is TRBV15 and J usage is TRBJ1-6; TCRdb lists TRBD1, though no DNA is available to test this call. Germline loops: CDR1 LNHNV, CDR2 YYDKDF (reference sequence). The CDR3 runs to 15 residues. The CDR3 spells CATSRVVTGSSPLHF.

The chain employs TRBV29-1 and TRBJ2-1; TCRdb selects TRBD1, and the lack of DNA leaves this call unchecked. This CDR3 contains 13 residues. CDR1 is SQVTM and CDR2 is ANQGSEA in the germline V gene. This CDR3 reads CSVGQGSYNEQFF.

The rearrangement joins TRBV20-1 to TRBJ2-1; the D gene TCRdb calls, TRBD2, cannot be checked with no DNA. CDR3 length: 11 amino acids. CDR1 and CDR2 (germline): DFQATT, SNEGSKA (reference sequence). Here the CDR3 reads CSATRDFLPFF.

V gene TRBV4-1 combines with J gene TRBJ1-1; TCRdb reports TRBD1, a call that lacks DNA to check it against. Germline V gene lookup returns CDR1 MGHRA and CDR2 YSYEKL. This CDR3 has 15 amino acids. CDR3 in amino acids: CASSQVVPVNTEAFF.

The chain uses TRBV29-1 and TRBJ1-6; the TRBD1 assignment by TCRdb is unverifiable without DNA. CDR3 length equals 13 residues. The V gene's germline CDR1 is SQVTM and CDR2 ANQGSEA. The CDR3 is CSVSTDYNSPLHF. The full variable domain, with the rest looked up from reference TRBV29-1 and TRBJ1-6, is SAVISQKPSRDICQRGTSLTIQCQVDSQVTMMFWYRQQPGQSLTLIATANQGSEATYESGFVIDKFPISRPNLTFSTLTVSNMSPEDSSIYLCSVSTDYNSPLHFGNGTRLTVT.

The CDR3 spells CASSQERTHYPQFF. The rearrangement links TRBV4-3 to TRBJ2-1; the TCRdb D gene call, TRBD1, has no DNA to confirm it. This CDR3 has 14 residues. The germline V gene encodes CDR1 LGHNA and CDR2 YSLEER.

The chain links TRBV9 to TRBJ2-7; no DNA is available, so the TRBD1 call from TCRdb remains unchecked. The V gene's germline CDR1 is SGDLS and CDR2 YYNGEE. The CDR3 consists of 13 residues. CDR3 in amino acids: CASRPGTGNEQYF.

The chain recombines TRBV7-8 with TRBJ1-2; TCRdb reports TRBD1, a call that lacks DNA to check it against. Per germline, CDR1 SGHVS and CDR2 FQNEAQ. The CDR3 has 13 residues. The chain's CDR3 is CASSLEGDQGYTF.

The chain joins TRBV20-1 to TRBJ2-1. The CDR3 contains 16 residues. Germline lookup yields CDR1 DFQATT and CDR2 SNEGSKA (reference sequence). CDR3 amino acids: CSARDPGYYSYNEQFF.

This chain connects TRBV11-2 to TRBJ1-4. Germline CDR1 and CDR2: SGHAT and FQNNGV. This CDR3 region has 15 residues. The CDR3 sequence is CASSLYSGRNEKLFF.

The chain has TRBV28 and TRBJ1-5. The CDR3 has 15 amino acids. CDR1 MDHEN and CDR2 SYDVKM come from the germline V gene. This CDR3 reads CASRVMGLSNQPQHF.

The V call is TRBV27, the J call TRBJ1-2; TCRdb gives TRBD1 as the D gene, but with no DNA this cannot be confirmed. CDR1 is MNHEY and CDR2 is SMNVEV in the germline V gene (reference sequence). This CDR3 comprises 16 residues. The CDR3 loop reads CASSLLMGGDNYGYTF.

V gene TRBV27 combines with J gene TRBJ2-5; the D call from TCRdb, TRBD2, cannot be confirmed without DNA. Germline V gene sequence: CDR1 MNHEY, CDR2 SMNVEV (reference sequence). The CDR3 has 14 residues. The CDR3 loop is CASRQRGGKETQYF.

This chain connects TRBV7-3 to TRBJ1-1; TCRdb outputs TRBD1, but without DNA this stays unchecked. The CDR3 is made up of 13 amino acids. Germline V gene sequence: CDR1 SGHTA, CDR2 FQGTGA. This CDR3 reads CASSASGQPEAFF.

The rearrangement uses TRBV10-3 and TRBJ2-1. The CDR3 is made up of 14 amino acids. Germline CDR1 and CDR2: ENHRY and SYGVKD. CDR3 in amino acids: CAIKEDYSYNEQFF.

The gene calls are TRBV27 and TRBJ2-1; no DNA is available, so the TRBD1 call from TCRdb remains unchecked. This CDR3 is built from 16 residues. Germline lookup yields CDR1 MNHEY and CDR2 SMNVEV (reference sequence). The CDR3 reads CASSSDRWGPYNEQFF.

The genes are TRBV12-3 or TRBV12-4 and TRBJ2-7; TCRdb designates TRBD2, a call that cannot be tested without DNA. The CDR3 length is 15 residues. CDR3 loop: CASSSPLTRSREQYF.

CDR3 sequence: CASSFDWRTEAFF. The rearrangement uses TRBV7-9 and TRBJ1-1. This CDR3 spans 13 amino acids. The V gene's germline CDR1 is SEHNR and CDR2 FQNEAQ (reference sequence).

The gene calls are TRBV6-5 and TRBJ1-2. This CDR3 is 15 amino acids long. CDR1 MNHEY and CDR2 SVGAGI come from the germline V gene. Here the CDR3 reads CASSYPTGGGYGYTF.

The chain is built from TRBV6-5 and TRBJ2-5. The CDR3 is 14 amino acids. Germline CDR1 and CDR2: MNHEY and SVGAGI. This CDR3 is CASSYLHTQETQYF.

V usage is TRBV9 and J usage is TRBJ2-7; TCRdb's D call, TRBD1, is unchecked because there is no DNA. This CDR3 contains 16 residues. Germline values: CDR1 SGDLS, CDR2 YYNGEE. The CDR3 here is CASSASPDRLGYEQYF.

The chain is built from TRBV7-2 and TRBJ2-2; TCRdb's D call of TRBD2 is untestable without DNA. CDR3 length: 13 amino acids. CDR1 is SGHTA, CDR2 FQGNSA, per germline. The CDR3 loop reads CASSLGAVGELFF.

V gene TRBV4-3 combines with J gene TRBJ1-2; TCRdb's assignment of TRBD1 cannot be checked, as there is no DNA. The CDR3 totals 17 residues. Germline assignment: CDR1 LGHNA and CDR2 YSLEER. CDR3 loop: CASSQDPWDSDLYGYTF.

The rearrangement uses TRBV3-1 and TRBJ1-5. Germline V gene sequence: CDR1 LGHDT, CDR2 YNNKEL (reference sequence). The CDR3 is 14 residues long. This chain's CDR3 is CASSQDIAGQPQHF.

The rearrangement links TRBV9 to TRBJ2-1; TCRdb's D call of TRBD2 is untestable without DNA. Germline CDR1 and CDR2: SGDLS and YYNGEE. There are 16 residues in the CDR3. The CDR3 protein is CASSPRLAETYNEQFF.